The 10 T cell receptor beta chains reported below all come from one sample, sequenced in a study of T cell responses to AZD1222 COVID-19 vaccine. Some clones are missing from TCRdb's copy, which holds only in-frame ones; the method was immunoSEQ multiplex PCR. The data contain 90,000 to 150,000 clones, about 90% of them singletons. This sample comprised peripheral blood, obtained 28 days after the second AZD1222 dose. Every receptor here comes from an adult who received the AZD1222 COVID-19 vaccine.

V gene TRBV10-3 combines with J gene TRBJ1-1, with D possibly matching TRBD1 (5 bases). Germline V gene sequence: CDR1 ENHRY, CDR2 SYGVKD. V lost 5 bases and J 11 bases, leaving 21 bases between the germline ends. The CDR3 is made up of 14 amino acids. CDR3 bases: TGTGCCATCAGTCCCCCCGCGGGGGTGAGAGAGGCTTTCTTT. Translated, it gives CAISPPAGVREAFF.

This chain uses TRBV4-1 with TRBJ1-6; D possibly corresponds to TRBD1 (5 bases). Germline loops: CDR1 MGHRA, CDR2 YSYEKL. The CDR3 loop spans 17 amino acids. The V gene lost 3 bases and the J gene lost 6 bases, with 18 bases spanning the gap. The CDR3 loop reads CASSQDGAGGGNSPLHF. In DNA, the CDR3 is TGCGCCAGCAGCCAGGATGGGGCCGGGGGAGGTAATTCACCCCTCCACTTT.

The chain joins TRBV28 to TRBJ1-4, with 7 positions matching TRBD1. This CDR3 has 15 residues. The trim removed 8 bases at V and 4 bases at J, leaving 10 bases unmatched. Germline lookup yields CDR1 MDHEN and CDR2 SYDVKM. CDR3 amino acids: CASQDQGGGNEKLFF. DNA of the CDR3: TGTGCCAGCCAGGACCAGGGGGGAGGTAATGAAAAACTGTTTTTT.

The chain carries TRBV9 and TRBJ1-2, with no clear D. V was shortened by 0 bases and J by 1 base, with 10 bases between the two germline ends. There are 15 residues in the CDR3. Germline V CDR1 and CDR2: SGDLS, YYNGEE. The DNA of the CDR3 is TGTGCCAGCAGCGTAGTGGGCGGCTTTAACTATGGCTACACCTTC. Translating gives CASSVVGGFNYGYTF.

V is TRBV29-1 and J is TRBJ1-2, with 7 bases fitting TRBD1. The CDR3 spans 13 residues. CDR1 and CDR2 (germline): SQVTM, ANQGSEA. The trim removed 3 bases at V and 4 bases at J, leaving 5 bases unmatched. The CDR3 here is CSVDGAGGYGYTF. Written as DNA, the CDR3 is TGCAGCGTTGATGGGGCAGGGGGCTATGGCTACACCTTC.

The chain joins TRBV29-1 to TRBJ1-2; D not resolved. The CDR3 sequence is 12 residues long. The germline V gene has CDR1 SQVTM and CDR2 ANQGSEA. Deletions cut 4 bases from V and 1 base from J, with 7 bases between. The CDR3 nucleotides are TGCAGCGTTGCGGGTGATAACTATGGCTACACCTTC. This codes for CSVAGDNYGYTF.

V is TRBV3-1 (or the pseudogene TRBV3-2) and J is TRBJ2-2, with D perhaps given as TRBD1 or TRBD2 (5 bases each). The V end was cut by 8 bases, the J end by 6 bases, with 7 bases between. CDR3 length: 11 amino acids. CDR1 is LGHDT, CDR2 YNNKEL, per germline (reference sequence). CDR3 nucleotides: TGTGCCAGCTCGGGACCCGGGGAGCTGTTTTTT. Its translation: CASSGPGELFF.

This clone was seen more than once but under ten times. This chain links TRBV7-2 with TRBJ2-7; unclear D gene. Germline CDR1 and CDR2: SGHTA and FQGNSA. Trimming pared 0 bases from V and 5 bases from J, leaving 8 bases between. This CDR3 has 13 residues. The CDR3 DNA follows: TGTGCCAGCAGCTTAGCGACACGCGACGAGCAGTACTTC. Amino acid sequence: CASSLATRDEQYF.

The chain combines TRBV5-4 with TRBJ1-2; TRBD1 aligns across 11 bases. Germline V gene sequence: CDR1 SGHNT, CDR2 YYREEE (reference sequence). This CDR3 spans 14 amino acids. V gave up 4 bases and J gave up 7 bases; unmatched junction bases: 6. The CDR3 bases are TGTGCCAGCAGCCAAGTAGGACAGGGGGCTGGCTACACCTTC. Its translation: CASSQVGQGAGYTF. The full variable domain, its missing parts supplied by reference TRBV5-4 and TRBJ1-2, is ETGVTQSPTHLIKTRGQQVTLRCSSQSGHNTVSWYQQALGQGPQFIFQYYREEENGRGNFPPRFSGLQFPNYSSELNVNALELDDSALYLCASSQVGQGAGYTFGSGTRLTVV.

The chain employs TRBV5-4 and TRBJ1-2; weak D call: TRBD1 (5 bases). The CDR3 is 17 residues long. The V gene lost 4 bases and the J gene lost 2 bases, with 21 bases spanning the gap. Germline-derived CDR1 and CDR2 are SGHNT and YYREEE (reference sequence). The CDR3 DNA follows: TGTGCCAGCAGCCCCGGTGGGGGAGTCCGGGGCAACTATGGCTACACCTTC. Translation: CASSPGGGVRGNYGYTF.